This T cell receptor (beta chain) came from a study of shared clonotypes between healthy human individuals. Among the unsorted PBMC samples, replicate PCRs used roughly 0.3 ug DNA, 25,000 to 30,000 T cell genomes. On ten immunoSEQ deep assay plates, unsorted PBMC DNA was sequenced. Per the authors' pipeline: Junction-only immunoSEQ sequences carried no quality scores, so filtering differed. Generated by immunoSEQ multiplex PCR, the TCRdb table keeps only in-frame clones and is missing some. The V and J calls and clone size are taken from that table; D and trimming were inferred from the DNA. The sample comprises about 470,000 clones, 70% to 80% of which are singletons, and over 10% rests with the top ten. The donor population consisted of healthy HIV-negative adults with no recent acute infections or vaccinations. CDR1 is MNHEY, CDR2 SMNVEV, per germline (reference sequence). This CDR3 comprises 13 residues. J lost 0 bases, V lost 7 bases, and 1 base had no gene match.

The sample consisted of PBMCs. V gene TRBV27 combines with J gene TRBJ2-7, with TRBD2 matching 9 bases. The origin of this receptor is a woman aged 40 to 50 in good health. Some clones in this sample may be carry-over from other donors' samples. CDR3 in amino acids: CASTTSGSYEQYF. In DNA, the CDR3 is TGTGCCAGCACGACTAGCGGCTCCTACGAGCAGTACTTC.